This T cell receptor beta chain was recorded in a study of T cell responses to AZD1222 COVID-19 vaccine. On the study more broadly: Analysis merged second doses at about 4 or about 12 weeks.

CDR1 is MNHEY, CDR2 SMNVEV, per germline (reference sequence). The V gene lost 3 bases and the J gene lost 2 bases, with 8 bases spanning the gap. The CDR3 length is 13 residues. Produced via immunoSEQ multiplex PCR; TCRdb's table is partial and in-frame only. The sample consists of 150,000 to 200,000 clones, approximately 90% of them appearing once. This TCR was sampled from an adult in good health. This material consisted of peripheral blood, taken on day 0 of AZD1222 vaccination. This chain uses TRBV27 with TRBJ2-7, with D possibly being TRBD1 (6 bases). Written as DNA, the CDR3 is TGTGCCAGCAGTTTTGGACAGACCTACGAGCAGTACTTC. It translates to CASSFGQTYEQYF.